A single sample is the source of the 24 T cell receptor beta chains below, sequenced in a study of blood T cells in healthy people across ages. Combining a sample-barcoded 5' primer with a J-beta primer mix, a second PCR ran for about 7 to 12 cycles. TCRdb reanalysed the 5' RACE reads using MiXCR and keeps one entry per CDR3 protein. The sample holds around 780,000 distinct CDR3 sequences; around 50% are singletons and the top ten take around a quarter. The sequencing sample was made of blood. These receptors were collected from a man between 40 and 49 years old in good health.

J is TRBJ2-7 and V is TRBV6-2 or TRBV6-3; no clear D. Germline CDR1 is MNHEY and CDR2 is SVGEGT. The V gene lost 0 bases and the J gene lost 0 bases, with 9 bases spanning the gap. CDR3 length: 15 amino acids. CDR3 region: CASSYSSSYSYEQYF. CDR3 nucleotides: TGTGCCAGCAGTTACTCCTCCTCCTACTCCTACGAGCAGTACTTC.

The chain has TRBV7-6 and TRBJ2-4; tentatively, D is TRBD2 (6 bases). V lost 6 bases and J lost 1, with 10 bases in between. Germline CDR1 SGHVS, CDR2 FNYEAQ. The CDR3 extends over 14 amino acids. Written as DNA, the CDR3 is TGTGCCAGCAGTTGGGGGGAGGCCAAAAACATTCAGTACTTC. Its protein is CASSWGEAKNIQYF.

This chain uses TRBV14 with TRBJ2-1, with 9 bases matching TRBD2. J was trimmed by 6 bases and V by 4 bases; bases with no gene match: 10. There are 16 residues in the CDR3. In germline, CDR1 is SGHDN, CDR2 FVKESK. Here the CDR3 DNA reads TGTGCCAGCAGCCTTTACGGGCTAGCGGGAACCAATGAGCAGTTCTTC. Translation: CASSLYGLAGTNEQFF.

The V call is TRBV3-1, the J call TRBJ2-3, with TRBD2 matching over 16 bases. CDR1 and CDR2 from the germline V gene are LGHDT and YNNKEL (reference sequence). V lost 6 bases, J lost 5 bases, and 8 bases stayed unmatched. This CDR3 has 17 residues. Written as DNA, the CDR3 is TGTGCCAGCAGGTCCGGGACTAGCGGGGGGGCCCGAGATACGCAGTATTTT. Its translation is CASRSGTSGGARDTQYF.

This chain uses TRBV7-8 with TRBJ2-5; 7 positions agree with TRBD2. The J segment lost 1 base and the V segment lost 8 bases, leaving 10 bases of the junction unmatched. The CDR3 spans 15 residues. Germline V gene data show CDR1 as SGHVS and CDR2 as FQNEAQ. The CDR3 DNA reads TGTGCCAGCGCTGGGAGGGGAGGAGGCCAAGAGACCCAGTACTTC. Translated, it gives CASAGRGGGQETQYF.

In DNA, the CDR3 is TGTGCCATCAGTGACCGGGACAGGGGGTCGGGAGCTTTCTTT. It encodes CAISDRDRGSGAFF. The genes are TRBV10-3 and TRBJ1-1; 11 positions match TRBD1. CDR1 is ENHRY, CDR2 SYGVKD, per germline. The CDR3 runs 14 residues. Trimming at V came to 3 bases and at J to 10 bases, leaving 7 bases not matched to a gene.

V and J are TRBV20-1 and TRBJ1-5; the D gene is possibly TRBD1 (5 bases). Germline assignment: CDR1 DFQATT and CDR2 SNEGSKA (reference sequence). The V and J ends lost 6 bases and 2 bases respectively, with 14 bases between them. The CDR3 has 14 amino acids. CDR3 loop: CSATETEGNQPQHF. The CDR3, as DNA: TGCAGTGCCACAGAGACAGAAGGCAATCAGCCCCAGCATTTT.

This clonotype turned up a few times. The chain carries TRBV27 and TRBJ2-7; either TRBD1 or TRBD2 may supply D (5 bases each). The end of the DNA is better explained by TRBJ2-5, so the J call may be wrong. Germline CDR1 reads MNHEY; CDR2 reads SMNVEV (reference sequence). The CDR3 covers 13 residues. CDR3 sequence (DNA): TGTGCCAGCAGTTTATACTGGGGGGAGACCCAGTACTTC. It yields the protein CASSLYWGETQYF.

This clonotype was seen more than once but under ten times. This sequence joins TRBV20-1 and TRBJ2-3, with a possible D match to TRBD2 (5 bases). CDR1 DFQATT and CDR2 SNEGSKA come from the germline V gene (reference sequence). The CDR3 runs 12 residues. Between the trimmed V and J ends, which lost 5 bases and 9 bases, there was a span of 15 bases. The CDR3 loop reads CSAAEGGTTQYF. The CDR3 coding sequence is TGCAGTGCTGCAGAGGGCGGTACGACGCAGTATTTT.

This clonotype has more than one count but fewer than ten. The chain couples TRBV10-3 to TRBJ2-5; possibly TRBD1 for D (6 bases). V was shortened by 6 bases and J by 5 bases, with 13 bases between the two germline ends. The length of the CDR3 is 13 residues. The germline CDR1 and CDR2 sequences are ENHRY and SYGVKD. Written as DNA, the CDR3 is TGTGCCATCAGGTCTGAGGGGGTGGAGACCCAGTACTTC. This gives the protein CAIRSEGVETQYF.

This chain joins TRBV10-3 and TRBJ2-7; D unclear. The CDR3 runs 13 residues. Per germline, CDR1 ENHRY and CDR2 SYGVKD. With 2 bases removed from V and 1 base from J, the gap between germline ends came to 6 bases. The chain's CDR3 is CAISEPPSYEQYF. The DNA of the CDR3 is TGTGCCATCAGTGAGCCCCCTTCCTACGAGCAGTACTTC.

The V call is TRBV7-9, the J call TRBJ1-1, with 7 bases lining up with TRBD1. Germline V gene lookup returns CDR1 SEHNR and CDR2 FQNEAQ (reference sequence). There are 19 residues in the CDR3. Germline trimming cut 2 bases from V and 1 base from J; bases unmatched to any gene: 16. CDR3 residues: CASSLSRMEGAHRNTEAFF. CDR3 DNA sequence: TGTGCCAGCAGCTTAAGTAGAATGGAGGGGGCGCATCGGAACACTGAAGCTTTCTTT.

This chain connects TRBV7-3 to TRBJ1-1; unclear D gene. From germline, CDR1 is SGHTA and CDR2 FQGTGA. This CDR3 is 14 amino acids long. The V and J ends lost 1 base and 9 bases respectively, with 15 bases between them. The CDR3 here is CASSLRSPATKAFF. CDR3 sequence (DNA): TGTGCCAGCAGCTTAAGGTCCCCAGCAACGAAAGCTTTCTTT.

This clonotype has just one count. This rearrangement joins TRBV6-5 to TRBJ2-7, with D unclear. The length of the CDR3 is 13 residues. Trimming shortened V by 0 bases and J by 6 bases, and 9 bases separated the two germline ends. CDR1 and CDR2 (germline): MNHEY, SVGAGI. CDR3 bases: TGTGCCAGCAGTTACTCTCGGGTTGGCGAGCAGTACTTC. It encodes CASSYSRVGEQYF.

The chain combines TRBV7-2 with TRBJ2-2; no clear D. The CDR3 sequence is 14 residues long. From germline, CDR1 is SGHTA and CDR2 FQGNSA. Trimming took off 1 base at V and 4 bases at J, with 7 bases between the two ends. CDR3 loop: CASSLGLATGELFF. Here the CDR3 DNA reads TGTGCCAGCAGCTTAGGCTTAGCCACCGGGGAGCTGTTTTTT.

The rearrangement joins TRBV15 to TRBJ2-5, with 9 nucleotides matching TRBD1. The CDR3 extends over 15 amino acids. Germline V lookup: CDR1 LNHNV, CDR2 YYDKDF (reference sequence). J lost 3 bases, V lost 5 bases, and 7 bases had no gene match. DNA for the CDR3: TGTGCCACCAGCGGGGGACAGGGAAATGAAGAGACCCAGTACTTC. It is translated as CATSGGQGNEETQYF.

This clonotype was found a few times. This chain uses TRBV3-1 with TRBJ1-2; a possible D gene is TRBD1 (5 bases). The V gene lost 0 bases and the J gene lost 10 bases, with 21 bases spanning the gap. This CDR3 region has 16 residues. The germline CDR1 and CDR2 sequences are LGHDT and YNNKEL (reference sequence). In nucleotides, the CDR3 is TGTGCCAGCAGCCAAGATCTTGGGTCGGGCCCAGGGCTCTACACCTTC. It codes for CASSQDLGSGPGLYTF.

V is TRBV7-2 and J is TRBJ2-3; no firm D call. This CDR3 is 15 amino acids long. Trimming removed 2 bases at V and 10 bases at J, with 19 bases between. The germline V gene encodes CDR1 SGHTA and CDR2 FQGNSA. The CDR3 here is CASSLFGGTPDSQYF. As DNA, the CDR3 is TGTGCCAGCAGCTTATTCGGCGGCACGCCCGATTCGCAGTATTTT.

This clonotype was found a few times. This sequence joins TRBV20-1 and TRBJ1-2, with D possibly being TRBD1 (6 bases). Germline V gives CDR1 DFQATT, CDR2 SNEGSKA (reference sequence). The CDR3 runs to 13 residues. V lost 5 bases, J lost 7 bases, and 17 bases lay in between. The CDR3, as DNA: TGCAGTGCTCAGGGTCAGGGGAGCGGTGGCTACACCTTC. The encoded protein is CSAQGQGSGGYTF.

The chain employs TRBV7-2 and TRBJ1-1; D may be TRBD1 (6 bases). CDR3 length: 14 amino acids. The V gene's germline CDR1 is SGHTA and CDR2 FQGNSA. V lost 2 bases and J lost 5, with 12 bases in between. In DNA form, the CDR3 reads TGTGCCAGCAGCTTACAGGGGACCGTGACTGAAGCTTTCTTT. This codes for CASSLQGTVTEAFF. The full variable domain, its missing parts supplied by reference TRBV7-2 and TRBJ1-1, is GAGVSQSPSNKVTEKGKDVELRCDPISGHTALYWYRQSLGQGLEFLIYFQGNSAPDKSGLPSDRFSAERTGGSVSTLTIQRTQQEDSAVYLCASSLQGTVTEAFFGQGTRLTVV.

J is TRBJ2-1 and V is TRBV29-1; possibly TRBD1 or TRBD2 for D (6 bases each). Trimming shortened V by 3 bases and J by 9 bases, and 21 bases separated the two germline ends. CDR1 and CDR2 from the germline V gene are SQVTM and ANQGSEA. The CDR3 contains 15 residues. The CDR3 DNA reads TGCAGCGTTGAGATCTCCGGGGGCCGCGGTAGTGAGCAGTTCTTC. This sequence encodes CSVEISGGRGSEQFF.

The V gene is TRBV28, the J gene TRBJ2-7; a weak D match, TRBD1 (5 bases). This CDR3 contains 13 residues. Trimming shortened V by 3 bases and J by 5 bases, and 11 bases separated the two germline ends. The germline V gene has CDR1 MDHEN and CDR2 SYDVKM. CDR3 loop: CASSFPIRDEQYF. Written as DNA, the CDR3 is TGTGCCAGCAGTTTTCCAATCAGGGACGAGCAGTACTTC.

V gene TRBV6-1 combines with J gene TRBJ2-4; weak D call: TRBD1 (6 bases). V lost 3 bases to trimming and J lost 5 bases, with 14 bases between them. The CDR3 covers 15 residues. CDR1 and CDR2 (germline): MNHNS, SASEGT. CDR3 residues: CASSDGQKTQNIQYF. Here the CDR3 DNA reads TGTGCCAGCAGTGACGGACAGAAGACCCAAAACATTCAGTACTTC.

CDR3: CSVRTGGGTEAFF. CDR3 in DNA: TGCAGCGTTAGGACAGGCGGGGGCACTGAAGCTTTCTTT. The chain employs TRBV29-1 and TRBJ1-1; TRBD1 matches at 7 bases. Trimming cost V 5 bases and J 4 bases; bases outside gene matches: 7. The germline V gene encodes CDR1 SQVTM and CDR2 ANQGSEA. This CDR3 is 13 amino acids long.